Presented here are 22 T cell receptor beta chains from one specimen sequenced in a study of blood T cell repertoires in COVID-19. The table came from immunoSEQ multiplex PCR; TCRdb's copy has only in-frame clones and leaves some out. This table has fewer than 350,000 clones, around 89% appearing once. Sequenced input: peripheral blood. Receptor source: a woman aged 30 to 39 with COVID-19, enrolled during active disease.

This rearrangement joins TRBV5-4 to TRBJ2-7, with 7 bases aligning to TRBD1. Germline CDR1 reads SGHNT; CDR2 reads YYREEE (reference sequence). This CDR3 is 14 amino acids long. V shed 3 bases and J 2 bases; nucleotides not matched to a gene: 5. CDR3 nucleotides: TGTGCCAGCAGCTGGGACAGTGGAGCCTACGAGCAGTACTTC. Its protein is CASSWDSGAYEQYF.

The rearrangement uses TRBV6-5 and TRBJ1-5, with D possibly TRBD1 on 6 matching bases. Per the germline V gene, CDR1 is MNHEY and CDR2 is SVGAGI. The V end lost 2 bases, the J end lost 5 bases, and 16 bases lay between the germline ends. This CDR3 is 16 amino acids long. DNA for the CDR3: TGTGCCAGCAGTTACACCGGAACAGGGTCCGATCAGCCCCAGCATTTT. Its protein is CASSYTGTGSDQPQHF.

This chain connects TRBV28 to TRBJ1-4; 8 bases are shared with TRBD1. This CDR3 is built from 15 residues. The germline gives CDR1 MDHEN, CDR2 SYDVKM. J lost 4 bases, V lost 2 bases, and 3 bases had no gene match. The chain's CDR3 is CASSLRDRNNEKLFF. In DNA, the CDR3 is TGTGCCAGCAGTTTAAGGGACAGGAATAATGAAAAACTGTTTTTT.

The rearrangement uses TRBV27 and TRBJ1-2; TRBD1 is a possible D gene (5 bases). Germline V gene data show CDR1 as MNHEY and CDR2 as SMNVEV (reference sequence). V was clipped by 4 bases and J by 2 bases, with 14 bases between them. The CDR3 runs 15 residues. The CDR3 here is CASSYQGSANYGYTF. For the CDR3, the DNA is TGTGCCAGCAGTTATCAGGGTTCAGCCAACTATGGCTACACCTTC.

The V gene is TRBV7-9, the J gene TRBJ1-2; 9 bases match TRBD1. The germline V gene has CDR1 SEHNR and CDR2 FQNEAQ (reference sequence). V gave up 5 bases and J gave up 4 bases; unmatched junction bases: 5. The CDR3 contains 14 residues. In DNA form, the CDR3 reads TGTGCCAGCAGCCGGACAGGGGATCTCTATGGCTACACCTTC. This encodes CASSRTGDLYGYTF.

The rearrangement links TRBV5-5 to TRBJ1-2; D ambiguous. The CDR3 has 14 amino acids. Germline-derived CDR1 and CDR2 are SGHKS and YYEKEE (reference sequence). The V end lost 0 bases, the J end lost 2 bases, and 8 bases lay between the germline ends. CDR3 DNA: TGTGCCAGCAGCTTGGGCAGTCGAAACTATGGCTACACCTTC. Its translation: CASSLGSRNYGYTF.

The rearrangement links TRBV7-2 to TRBJ1-2; weak D call: TRBD1 (5 bases). The CDR3 covers 13 residues. Germline CDR1 and CDR2: SGHTA and FQGNSA. V lost 6 bases, J lost 3 bases, and 11 bases lay in between. CDR3 DNA sequence: TGTGCCAGCAGTTTCGCGGGGGACTATGGCTACACCTTC. Translated: CASSFAGDYGYTF.

This chain connects TRBV6-5 to TRBJ1-3, with 9 bases fitting TRBD1. The CDR3 is made up of 16 amino acids. With V trimmed by 4 bases and J by 7 bases, 11 bases remained unmatched. Germline CDR1 reads MNHEY; CDR2 reads SVGAGI. The CDR3 DNA reads TGTGCCAGCAGTTTATTCGGGACAGGGTCGAGGAACACCATATATTTT. This sequence encodes CASSLFGTGSRNTIYF.

The chain combines TRBV5-6 with TRBJ2-1; 7 bases fit TRBD1. The CDR3 contains 14 residues. Germline V gene sequence: CDR1 SGHDT, CDR2 YYEEEE. The junction had 3 bases not matched to a gene; V was cut back by 5 bases and J by 1 base. The CDR3, as DNA: TGTGCCAGCAGTGTGACAGGGTCCTACAATGAGCAGTTCTTC. It encodes CASSVTGSYNEQFF.

The CDR3 region is CASSSRDRGYNEQFF. The CDR3 DNA is TGTGCCAGCAGTTCCCGGGACAGGGGGTACAATGAGCAGTTCTTC. V is TRBV7-9 and J is TRBJ2-1, with 11 bases that match TRBD1. The CDR3 contains 15 residues. V lost 6 bases, J lost 4 bases, and 5 bases stayed unmatched. Germline CDR1 and CDR2: SEHNR and FQNEAQ (reference sequence). Based on the CDR3 plus reference TRBV7-9 and TRBJ2-1, the full variable domain is DTGVSQNPRHKITKRGQNVTFRCDPISEHNRLYWYRQTLGQGPEFLTYFQNEAQLEKSRLLSDRFSAERPKGSFSTLEIQRTEQGDSAMYLCASSSRDRGYNEQFFGPGTRLTVL.

V gene TRBV30 combines with J gene TRBJ1-1, with a possible D match to TRBD1 (5 bases). The CDR3 is made up of 14 amino acids. V lost 0 bases, J lost 1 base, and 9 bases lay in between. Germline V gene lookup returns CDR1 GTSNPN and CDR2 SVGIG (reference sequence). Here the CDR3 DNA reads TGTGCCTGGAGTGTAGCAGGGAAGAACACTGAAGCTTTCTTT. Translating gives CAWSVAGKNTEAFF.

The chain links TRBV5-6 to TRBJ1-3; D is ambiguous. The CDR3 is made up of 15 amino acids. The V end lost 0 bases, the J end lost 0 bases, and 7 bases lay between the germline ends. CDR1 and CDR2 from the germline V gene are SGHDT and YYEEEE. CDR3 in DNA: TGTGCCAGCAGCTTGGCACAGTTCTCTGGAAACACCATATATTTT. It encodes CASSLAQFSGNTIYF.

J is TRBJ1-1 and V is TRBV10-3, with D possibly being TRBD1 (6 bases). V was pared by 6 bases and J by 2 bases, with 19 bases between. There are 16 residues in the CDR3. CDR1 is ENHRY, CDR2 SYGVKD, per germline. Here the CDR3 DNA reads TGTGCCATCAGCAGGGGAGGGGTCCGGGCTAACACTGAAGCTTTCTTT. Translated: CAISRGGVRANTEAFF.

This rearrangement joins TRBV5-1 to TRBJ2-2; TRBD1 agrees at 7 bases. The CDR3 covers 16 residues. Trimming removed 7 bases from V and 2 bases from J; junction bases left unmatched: 11. The V gene's germline CDR1 is SGHRS and CDR2 YFSETQ. This CDR3 reads CASSGLGTENTGELFF. CDR3 nucleotides: TGCGCCAGCTCTGGGCTCGGGACAGAAAACACCGGGGAGCTGTTTTTT.

This sequence joins TRBV4-1 and TRBJ1-4, with D perhaps matching TRBD1 (5 bases). The V gene's germline CDR1 is MGHRA and CDR2 YSYEKL. V was pared by 3 bases and J by 4 bases, with 9 bases between. This CDR3 has 14 amino acids. CDR3 sequence: CASSQQQGNEKLFF. CDR3 coding DNA: TGCGCCAGCAGCCAGCAGCAGGGTAATGAAAAACTGTTTTTT.

Only one count was recorded for this clone. V gene TRBV30 combines with J gene TRBJ1-2, with 7 bases lining up with TRBD1. The germline V gene has CDR1 GTSNPN and CDR2 SVGIG (reference sequence). The CDR3 is made up of 13 amino acids. Losses at the gene ends were 1 base for V and 4 bases for J; bases not matched to a gene: 3. The DNA for the CDR3 is TGTGCCTGGAGTGCCGGGGACAGCTATGGCTACACCTTC. Translation: CAWSAGDSYGYTF.

The chain has TRBV11-3 and TRBJ1-5; D perhaps matches TRBD1 (5 bases). This CDR3 has 12 amino acids. Trimming removed 5 bases from V and 5 bases from J, with 7 bases in between. Germline V lookup: CDR1 SGHNT, CDR2 YENEEA. In DNA form, the CDR3 reads TGTGCCAGCAGCCAGACAGATCAGCCCCAGCATTTT. Translated: CASSQTDQPQHF.

V is TRBV6-5 and J is TRBJ2-5, with 10 bases that match TRBD2. The CDR3 loop spans 15 amino acids. In germline, CDR1 is MNHEY, CDR2 SVGAGI. The J segment lost 3 bases and the V segment lost 4 bases, leaving 5 bases of the junction unmatched. The CDR3 DNA is TGTGCCAGCAGTTCGGCTAGCGGGGGAAAAGAGACCCAGTACTTC. Protein product: CASSSASGGKETQYF.

In its sample, this clone was seen a few times. The V and J genes are TRBV19 and TRBJ1-4; 9 bases map to TRBD1. This CDR3 is 16 amino acids long. J lost 5 bases, V lost 5 bases, and 9 bases had no gene match. Germline CDR1 LNHDA, CDR2 SQIVND (reference sequence). CDR3 bases: TGTGCCAGTAGTCCAATCAGGACAGGGGAGAATGAAAAACTGTTTTTT. It translates to CASSPIRTGENEKLFF.

This sequence joins TRBV7-8 and TRBJ1-1, with 8 bases lining up with TRBD1. Germline V lookup: CDR1 SGHVS, CDR2 FQNEAQ. This CDR3 comprises 17 residues. Trimming took 3 bases from V and 1 from J; bases not matched to a gene: 10. The CDR3 nucleotides read TGTGCCAGCAGCTTGTACAGGGGGTTTGAAGAGAACACTGAAGCTTTCTTT. Translated, it gives CASSLYRGFEENTEAFF.

J is TRBJ2-1 and V is TRBV12-3 or TRBV12-4, with a weak D call TRBD2 (6 bases). There are 13 residues in the CDR3. V lost 6 bases and J 8 bases, leaving 14 bases between the germline ends. The CDR3: CASSRLDRDEQFF. The DNA for the CDR3 is TGTGCCAGCAGCCGACTAGACCGCGATGAGCAGTTCTTC.

This chain joins TRBV5-1 and TRBJ1-1; 7 bases line up with TRBD1. V lost 5 bases to trimming and J lost 1 base; unmatched junction nucleotides: 5. Per germline, CDR1 SGHRS and CDR2 YFSETQ. The CDR3 loop spans 14 amino acids. The CDR3 reads CASRTGQTNTEAFF. For the CDR3, the DNA is TGCGCCAGCAGGACGGGACAGACGAACACTGAAGCTTTCTTT. Supplemented by reference TRBV5-1 and TRBJ1-1, the full variable domain reads KAGVTQTPRYLIKTRGQQVTLSCSPISGHRSVSWYQQTPGQGLQFLFEYFSETQRNKGNFPGRFSGRQFSNSRSEMNVSTLELGDSALYLCASRTGQTNTEAFFGQGTRLTVV.